Included here is one T cell receptor (beta chain) sequence, with context. These data belong to a study of blood T cell repertoires in COVID-19. The data were produced by immunoSEQ multiplex PCR, yet TCRdb's version contains in-frame clones alone and is incomplete. The sample has about 84,000 clones, more than 80% seen once. The V gene's germline CDR1 is ENHRY and CDR2 SYGVKD. This CDR3 spans 12 amino acids. V lost 4 bases and J 6 bases, leaving 7 bases between the germline ends. The source material was peripheral blood. The source is an elderly woman with acute or convalescent COVID-19. V usage is TRBV10-3 and J usage is TRBJ2-1; the D gene is possibly TRBD1 (6 bases). The CDR3 DNA is TGTGCCATCAGTGGAGGGGGCAATGAGCAGTTCTTC. It is translated as CAISGGGNEQFF.